Shown below are 31 T cell receptor beta chains from a single sample sequenced in a study of blood T cell repertoires in COVID-19. Using immunoSEQ multiplex PCR, the repertoire was profiled, and TCRdb retains in-frame clones only, with some absent. Of about 39,000 clones in the sample, around 80% are singletons; the top ten hold 10%. The specimen sequenced was peripheral blood. The receptors come from a man aged 60 to 69 in a cohort sampled during active COVID-19.

The chain employs TRBV28 and TRBJ1-1, with a possible D match to TRBD1 (5 bases). Between the trimmed V and J ends, which lost 6 bases and 0 bases, there was a span of 14 bases. CDR1 is MDHEN and CDR2 is SYDVKM in the germline V gene. The CDR3 has 15 residues. The CDR3 is CASRGGRWVNTEAFF. CDR3 in DNA: TGTGCCAGCAGGGGGGGTCGGTGGGTGAACACTGAAGCTTTCTTT.

This sequence joins TRBV5-1 and TRBJ2-3; TRBD1 agrees at 10 bases. The junction had 6 bases not matched to a gene; V was cut back by 5 bases and J by 0 bases. CDR3 length equals 16 residues. CDR1 SGHRS and CDR2 YFSETQ come from the germline V gene. The CDR3 DNA is TGCGCCAGCAGTGACAGGGGGCTTGGGAGCACAGATACGCAGTATTTT. Translating gives CASSDRGLGSTDTQYF.

CDR3 residues: CASSLSGLEGADYGYTF. The CDR3 region has the DNA TGTGCCAGCAGCTTAAGTGGTCTGGAGGGGGCGGACTATGGCTACACCTTC. The chain joins TRBV11-3 to TRBJ1-2, with TRBD1 matching 7 bases. The CDR3 runs to 17 residues. Per germline, CDR1 SGHNT and CDR2 YENEEA. V lost 2 bases and J lost 3; bases outside the gene matches: 12.

The V call is TRBV6-1, the J call TRBJ2-7, with TRBD2 as a possible D gene (6 bases). This CDR3 spans 15 amino acids. CDR1 and CDR2 from the germline V gene are MNHNS and SASEGT. With 1 base removed from V and 2 bases from J, the gap between germline ends came to 12 bases. The CDR3 nucleotides read TGTGCCAGCAGTGAAGACGGCGGGGAGGCCTACGAGCAGTACTTC. This encodes CASSEDGGEAYEQYF.

This chain links TRBV29-1 with TRBJ2-1, with a weak D call TRBD1 (5 bases). The CDR3 sequence is 11 residues long. The V end was cut by 7 bases, the J end by 7 bases, with 11 bases between. Germline V CDR1 and CDR2: SQVTM, ANQGSEA. In nucleotides, the CDR3 is TGCAGCGCGCGACAGCTTAATGAGCAGTTCTTC. Protein product: CSARQLNEQFF.

The V and J genes are TRBV3-1 (or the pseudogene TRBV3-2) and TRBJ2-3; TRBD2 might be the D (5 bases). Trimming stripped 4 bases from V and 3 bases from J, with 17 bases between. This CDR3 is 16 amino acids long. Germline V gene data show CDR1 as LGHDT and CDR2 as YNNKEL (reference sequence). The CDR3 sequence: CASSLSGNITTDTQYF. CDR3 DNA: TGTGCCAGCAGCCTTTCCGGGAACATAACTACAGATACGCAGTATTTT.

This clone occurred a few times. The chain recombines TRBV9 with TRBJ2-1; TRBD2 matches at 7 bases. CDR1 is SGDLS and CDR2 is YYNGEE in the germline V gene. The junction had 13 bases not matched to a gene; V was cut back by 4 bases and J by 3 bases. The CDR3 is made up of 17 amino acids. Here the CDR3 reads CASSFSPGGGVYNEQFF. DNA for the CDR3: TGTGCCAGCAGCTTCTCCCCCGGGGGAGGGGTCTACAATGAGCAGTTCTTC.

The chain employs TRBV5-1 and TRBJ2-3, with D maybe TRBD2 (5 bases). The CDR3 loop spans 15 amino acids. Trimming cost V 4 bases and J 2 bases, with 14 bases left between them. Germline CDR1 SGHRS, CDR2 YFSETQ. The CDR3 DNA sequence: TGCGCCAGCAGCGGGAGCCCGCAGGTCACAGATACGCAGTATTTT. Its protein is CASSGSPQVTDTQYF.

The chain has TRBV7-2 and TRBJ2-7; 7 nucleotides align to TRBD1. Per the germline V gene, CDR1 is SGHTA and CDR2 is FQGNSA. Trimming cost V 5 bases and J 0 bases; bases outside gene matches: 4. CDR3 length: 14 amino acids. CDR3: CASSPYRGSYEQYF. CDR3 sequence (DNA): TGTGCCAGCAGCCCATACAGGGGCTCCTACGAGCAGTACTTC.

The genes are TRBV6-1 and TRBJ2-7; D unclear. This CDR3 is built from 12 residues. Trimming took off 2 bases at V and 1 base at J, with 3 bases between the two ends. CDR1 is MNHNS, CDR2 SASEGT, per germline. CDR3 DNA sequence: TGTGCCAGCAGTGAACCGTCCTACGAGCAGTACTTC. This gives the protein CASSEPSYEQYF.

This chain connects TRBV2 to TRBJ2-5; 7 bases agree with TRBD2. Germline values: CDR1 SNHLY, CDR2 FYNNEI. The junction had 7 bases not matched to a gene; V was cut back by 6 bases and J by 3 bases. The CDR3 has 14 residues. For the CDR3, the DNA is TGTGCCAGCAGGGGAGGGCCTCTTAAAGAGACCCAGTACTTC. Encoded protein: CASRGGPLKETQYF.

The V and J genes are TRBV7-9 and TRBJ2-2; tentative D call: TRBD2 (6 bases). Per germline, CDR1 SEHNR and CDR2 FQNEAQ (reference sequence). The CDR3 extends over 15 amino acids. The V end lost 1 base, the J end lost 4 bases, and 10 bases lay between the germline ends. CDR3 nucleotides: TGTGCCAGCAGCTTAGAAGGAGGGGCCACCGGGGAGCTGTTTTTT. This gives the protein CASSLEGGATGELFF. Using reference TRBV7-9 and TRBJ2-2 for the parts outside the CDR3, the full variable domain is DTGVSQNPRHKITKRGQNVTFRCDPISEHNRLYWYRQTLGQGPEFLTYFQNEAQLEKSRLLSDRFSAERPKGSFSTLEIQRTEQGDSAMYLCASSLEGGATGELFFGEGSRLTVL.

The chain's CDR3 is CASSTGVETQYF. In DNA form, the CDR3 reads TGTGCCAGCAGCACGGGGGTTGAGACCCAGTACTTC. The rearrangement uses TRBV12-3 or TRBV12-4 and TRBJ2-5, with a tentative D call TRBD2 (6 bases). The V and J ends lost 6 bases and 5 bases respectively, with 10 bases between them. The CDR3 contains 12 residues.

The chain is built from TRBV19 and TRBJ1-5, with D possibly being TRBD1 (6 bases). The V and J ends lost 2 bases and 4 bases respectively, with 18 bases between them. Germline loops: CDR1 LNHDA, CDR2 SQIVND (reference sequence). This CDR3 is 17 amino acids long. In DNA, the CDR3 is TGTGCCAGTAGTATACCACCTGGCACAGGGTGGAATCAGCCCCAGCATTTT. It specifies CASSIPPGTGWNQPQHF.

The rearrangement links TRBV6-5 to TRBJ1-1, with a tentative D call TRBD1 (6 bases). V shed 5 bases and J shed 4 bases, with 17 bases lying between them. CDR1 and CDR2 from the germline V gene are MNHEY and SVGAGI. The CDR3 loop spans 15 amino acids. The CDR3 region has the DNA TGTGCCAGCAGTCATCCTAACAGGGTTCGCACTGAAGCTTTCTTT. Translation gives CASSHPNRVRTEAFF.

V gene TRBV3-1 (or the pseudogene TRBV3-2) combines with J gene TRBJ1-5, with TRBD1 identical over 9 bases. The CDR3 is 20 amino acids. CDR1 and CDR2 from the germline V gene are LGHDT and YNNKEL (reference sequence). J was trimmed by 3 bases and V by 4 bases; bases with no gene match: 19. The CDR3 loop reads CASSPWGTGQGEVVNQPQHF. The DNA for the CDR3 is TGTGCCAGCAGCCCATGGGGGACGGGACAGGGAGAGGTAGTCAATCAGCCCCAGCATTTT.

The chain links TRBV2 to TRBJ1-2; 8 bases are a match to TRBD1. This CDR3 spans 12 amino acids. V gave up 9 bases and J gave up 7 bases; unmatched junction bases: 7. CDR1 is SNHLY, CDR2 FYNNEI, per germline. CDR3 sequence reads: CASKTGERGYTF. CDR3 nucleotides: TGTGCCAGTAAGACAGGGGAGCGTGGCTACACCTTC.

The rearrangement joins TRBV5-1 to TRBJ2-2; tentatively, D is TRBD2 (7 bases). Per the germline V gene, CDR1 is SGHRS and CDR2 is YFSETQ. The CDR3 spans 15 residues. V was trimmed by 1 base and J by 2 bases, leaving 9 bases between them. The CDR3 reads CASSLTGGNTGELFF. In DNA, the CDR3 is TGCGCCAGCAGCTTGACGGGGGGCAACACCGGGGAGCTGTTTTTT. The entire variable domain, with the rest obtained from reference TRBV5-1 and TRBJ2-2, is as follows: KAGVTQTPRYLIKTRGQQVTLSCSPISGHRSVSWYQQTPGQGLQFLFEYFSETQRNKGNFPGRFSGRQFSNSRSEMNVSTLELGDSALYLCASSLTGGNTGELFFGEGSRLTVL.

This clone appeared once. The V call is TRBV5-4, the J call TRBJ2-7; no clear D. The germline V gene has CDR1 SGHNT and CDR2 YYREEE (reference sequence). The V end was cut by 0 bases, the J end by 5 bases, with 9 bases between. There are 13 residues in the CDR3. The CDR3 loop is CASSLEDWDEQYF. The CDR3 nucleotides read TGTGCCAGCAGCTTGGAAGACTGGGACGAGCAGTACTTC. The full variable domain, with the rest looked up from reference TRBV5-4 and TRBJ2-7, is ETGVTQSPTHLIKTRGQQVTLRCSSQSGHNTVSWYQQALGQGPQFIFQYYREEENGRGNFPPRFSGLQFPNYSSELNVNALELDDSALYLCASSLEDWDEQYFGPGTRLTVT.

The chain employs TRBV4-3 and TRBJ2-7; D is perhaps TRBD1 (5 bases). The CDR3 is made up of 13 amino acids. The V end was cut by 3 bases, the J end by 4 bases, with 10 bases between. Germline V gene sequence: CDR1 LGHNA, CDR2 YSLEER. CDR3: CASSQKTGYEQYF. CDR3 coding DNA: TGCGCCAGCAGCCAGAAAACAGGTTACGAGCAGTACTTC.

The chain links TRBV5-4 to TRBJ2-7, with D uncertain. From germline, CDR1 is SGHNT and CDR2 YYREEE (reference sequence). The CDR3 extends over 13 amino acids. Between the trimmed V and J ends, which lost 0 bases and 6 bases, there was a span of 10 bases. The CDR3 nucleotides read TGTGCCAGCAGCTTGGAACAGTACCTCGAGCAGTACTTC. Residues: CASSLEQYLEQYF.

V and J are TRBV6-6 and TRBJ1-2, with D uncertain. The CDR3 length is 15 residues. Trimming cost V 7 bases and J 4 bases, with 19 bases left between them. Looked up from germline, CDR1 is MNHNY and CDR2 is SVGAGI (reference sequence). CDR3 sequence (DNA): TGTGCCAGCAAAACCCGCCAGGCCTACCCCTATGGCTACACCTTC. This gives the protein CASKTRQAYPYGYTF.

The chain links TRBV10-3 to TRBJ2-2; D might be TRBD1 (5 bases). The CDR3 length is 16 residues. Per germline, CDR1 ENHRY and CDR2 SYGVKD. V was pared by 0 bases and J by 0 bases, with 8 bases between. CDR3 coding DNA: TGTGCCATCAGTGAGTCGCCAGGGTCGAACACCGGGGAGCTGTTTTTT. Protein product: CAISESPGSNTGELFF.

The chain employs TRBV5-4 and TRBJ1-2; perhaps TRBD1 as D (6 bases). Germline V CDR1 and CDR2: SGHNT, YYREEE (reference sequence). This CDR3 spans 14 amino acids. Trimming took off 4 bases at V and 1 base at J, with 11 bases between the two ends. The chain's CDR3 is CASSTWTDNYGYTF. The CDR3, as DNA: TGTGCCAGCAGCACCTGGACAGATAACTATGGCTACACCTTC.

The genes are TRBV3-1 (or the pseudogene TRBV3-2) and TRBJ2-5; D remains ambiguous. The CDR3 is 17 residues long. Germline CDR1 is LGHDT and CDR2 is YNNKEL (reference sequence). V was pared by 4 bases and J by 5 bases, with 23 bases between. CDR3 loop: CASSPPLWKTAGETQYF. The DNA of the CDR3 is TGTGCCAGCAGCCCCCCCCTGTGGAAGACCGCCGGGGAGACCCAGTACTTC.

The rearrangement uses TRBV6-2 or TRBV6-3 and TRBJ2-7, with TRBD2 matching 11 bases. The ends lost 6 bases at V and 3 bases at J; junction bases unmatched: 7. The CDR3 contains 15 residues. Germline V gives CDR1 MNHEY, CDR2 SVGEGT. The CDR3 DNA sequence: TGTGCCAGCAGCCGACTAGCGGGGACCCTCTACGAGCAGTACTTC. It codes for CASSRLAGTLYEQYF.

This rearrangement joins TRBV7-9 to TRBJ2-5; perhaps TRBD2 as D (7 bases). V was shortened by 5 bases and J by 4 bases, with 17 bases between the two germline ends. The CDR3 runs to 15 residues. Germline V CDR1 and CDR2: SEHNR, FQNEAQ (reference sequence). CDR3 sequence reads: CASSREDARGETQYF. The CDR3 region has the DNA TGTGCCAGCAGCCGGGAGGATGCCAGGGGAGAGACCCAGTACTTC.

In this sample, this clone turned up a few times. This sequence joins TRBV3-1 (or the pseudogene TRBV3-2) and TRBJ2-2; 11 bases align to TRBD2. Germline V gene sequence: CDR1 LGHDT, CDR2 YNNKEL (reference sequence). Trimming took 3 bases from V and 7 from J; bases not matched to a gene: 1. The CDR3 runs to 14 residues. CDR3 residues: CASSHSGRVGELFF. The CDR3 DNA reads TGTGCCAGCAGCCATAGCGGGAGGGTCGGGGAGCTGTTTTTT.

This clone was seen only once. The chain has TRBV30 and TRBJ1-1, with D maybe TRBD1 (5 bases). Trimming left V 1 base short and J 2 bases short, with 11 bases between. This CDR3 has 14 residues. In germline, CDR1 is GTSNPN, CDR2 SVGIG (reference sequence). The chain's CDR3 is CAWSGTTANTEAFF. The DNA of the CDR3 is TGTGCCTGGAGTGGTACGACAGCAAACACTGAAGCTTTCTTT. The full variable domain, rest sourced from reference TRBV30 and TRBJ1-1, is SQTIHQWPATLVQPVGSPLSLECTVEGTSNPNLYWYRQAAGRGLQLLFYSVGIGQISSEVPQNLSASRPQDRQFILSSKKLLLSDSGFYLCAWSGTTANTEAFFGQGTRLTVV.

J is TRBJ2-2 and V is TRBV7-9; D gene unclear. This CDR3 is 10 amino acids long. Germline V gene lookup returns CDR1 SEHNR and CDR2 FQNEAQ (reference sequence). V was pared by 8 bases and J by 4 bases, with 2 bases between. This chain's CDR3 is CASRTGELFF. CDR3 DNA sequence: TGTGCCAGCCGCACCGGGGAGCTGTTTTTT.

This clone has a single count. CDR3 residues: CASSLMGGKSQETQYF. CDR3 sequence (DNA): TGTGCCAGCAGCTTAATGGGAGGGAAGTCTCAAGAGACCCAGTACTTC. This rearrangement joins TRBV7-9 to TRBJ2-5; TRBD2 agrees at 7 bases. Germline CDR1 SEHNR, CDR2 FQNEAQ (reference sequence). V shed 2 bases, J shed 2 bases, and the junction held 8 bases outside the gene matches. This CDR3 has 16 amino acids.